The 6 T cell receptor beta chains presented below share a single source sample, sequenced in a study of a mutant IDH1 vaccine in newly diagnosed glioma. Time point defined: week 23, last vaccination. It was 300 ug of mutant IDH1 20-mer peptide that made up each vaccine dose, given with topical imiquimod. TCRdb's table, derived via immunoSEQ multiplex PCR, lists solely in-frame clones and lacks some. The repertoire holds tens of thousands of clones, with around 84% as singletons. Their antigen targets remain unknown. This sample comprised PBMCs, obtained from a glioma patient whose treatment included an IDH1 peptide vaccine. These receptors originate from a young man with glioma.

For the CDR3, the DNA is TGCAGCGCGGGACTAGCGGGGTACAATGAGCAGTTCTTC. Encoded protein: CSAGLAGYNEQFF. The genes are TRBV29-1 and TRBJ2-1; the match to TRBD2 covers 13 bases. V shed 7 bases, J shed 4 bases, and the junction held 1 base outside the gene matches. The CDR3 is made up of 13 amino acids. The germline CDR1 and CDR2 sequences are SQVTM and ANQGSEA.

V is TRBV9 and J is TRBJ2-5, with 7 nucleotides matching TRBD1. The J call may be wrong; the DNA end is better matched by TRBJ2-7. CDR1 SGDLS and CDR2 YYNGEE come from the germline V gene. There are 15 residues in the CDR3. For the CDR3, the DNA is TGTGCCAGCAGCGTAGCGACAGGGTTAGCCTACGAGCAGTACTTC. Translating it yields CASSVATGLAYEQYF.

J is TRBJ1-5 and V is TRBV10-2, with D possibly matching TRBD1 (5 bases). The length of the CDR3 is 13 residues. V was cut by 7 bases and J by 9 bases, with 16 bases left in between. Germline values: CDR1 WSHSY, CDR2 SAAADI. The CDR3 is CASKGTAGVPQHF. Written as DNA, the CDR3 is TGCGCCAGCAAAGGGACGGCTGGTGTGCCCCAGCATTTT.

The rearrangement links TRBV21-1 to TRBJ1-6; the table's D call TRBD1 went unverified against the DNA. TRBV21-1 has pseudogene status. The CDR3 length is 15 residues. The CDR3 coding sequence is TGTGCCAGCCAAGCTCCAGGGGACGGAAATTCACCCCTCCACTTT. Translation gives CASQAPGDGNSPLHF.

J is TRBJ2-3 and V is TRBV5-4; TRBD2 aligns across 10 bases. J gave up 5 bases and V 4 bases, and 7 bases lay outside the gene matches. The CDR3 loop spans 15 amino acids. From germline, CDR1 is SGHNT and CDR2 YYREEE (reference sequence). CDR3 sequence (DNA): TGTGCCAGCAGCCCGGGGACTAGCGCGGGAGATACGCAGTATTTT. Translated: CASSPGTSAGDTQYF.

The gene calls are TRBV5-8 and TRBJ1-5; maybe TRBD1 (6 bases). This CDR3 comprises 15 residues. V lost 0 bases, J lost 1 base, and 8 bases lay in between. Looked up from germline, CDR1 is SGHTS and CDR2 is YDEGEE. CDR3 loop: CASSLGTVSNQPQHF. CDR3 nucleotide sequence: TGTGCCAGCAGCTTGGGGACAGTGAGCAATCAGCCCCAGCATTTT.